This T cell receptor (beta chain) appears in the sequencing data of a study of beta chain features in type 1 diabetes. Expressed TCRB transcripts were sequenced, since all the RNA that had been isolated was reverse transcribed. Profiled with immunoSEQ multiplex PCR; TCRdb holds only in-frame clones, not every one. The sample has 350,000 to 400,000 clones, about 16% seen once. This clone was seen only a few times. The CDR3 runs to 16 residues. V shed 5 bases and J shed 6 bases, with 24 bases lying between them. Germline lookup yields CDR1 SGHRS and CDR2 YFSETQ. The sequencing input was naive CD4+ T cells from blood. This TCR was sampled from a woman between 18 and 29 years old in good health. This sequence joins TRBV5-1 and TRBJ2-7; maybe TRBD2 (5 bases). The CDR3 loop reads CASRPDPRVWETEQYF. CDR3 DNA sequence: TGCGCCAGCAGACCCGACCCGAGGGTATGGGAAACCGAGCAGTACTTC. The full variable domain, its missing parts supplied by reference TRBV5-1 and TRBJ2-7, is KAGVTQTPRYLIKTRGQQVTLSCSPISGHRSVSWYQQTPGQGLQFLFEYFSETQRNKGNFPGRFSGRQFSNSRSEMNVSTLELGDSALYLCASRPDPRVWETEQYFGPGTRLTVT.